These 6 T cell receptor beta chains were all obtained from the same sample, sequenced in a study of shared clonotypes between healthy human individuals. Generated by immunoSEQ multiplex PCR, the TCRdb table keeps only in-frame clones and is missing some. The profile covers more than 1,200,000 clones, with approximately 98.5% appearing a single time and over 0.3% taken by the ten largest. The sequenced sample was naive CD4+ T cells sorted from blood. Described subset: CD45RA+ positively selected. These receptors originate from a man under 40 in good health.

The chain uses TRBV9 and TRBJ2-1; a weak D match, TRBD2 (5 bases). The CDR3 has 16 amino acids. Germline CDR1 reads SGDLS; CDR2 reads YYNGEE. Trimming cost V 0 bases and J 5 bases, with 15 bases left between them. The CDR3 nucleotides are TGTGCCAGCAGCGTAGGTGAGGGAGCCCCCCACAATGAGCAGTTCTTC. Protein: CASSVGEGAPHNEQFF.

This clone was detected once. The V gene is TRBV29-1, the J gene TRBJ1-2; 9 positions match TRBD1. V was pared by 4 bases and J by 3 bases, with 6 bases of the junction left unmatched. Germline V gives CDR1 SQVTM, CDR2 ANQGSEA. CDR3 length: 14 amino acids. The CDR3 DNA sequence: TGCAGCGTTGTGGGGGACAGGGCCGACTATGGCTACACCTTC. Protein product: CSVVGDRADYGYTF.

This clone was detected only once. CDR3 DNA: TGTGCCAGCAGCCAACCGACAGGGATCGGGACAGATACGCAGTATTTT. The encoded protein is CASSQPTGIGTDTQYF. The chain uses TRBV13 and TRBJ2-3, with 7 bases aligning to TRBD1. The CDR3 is made up of 16 amino acids. Germline V gives CDR1 PRHDT, CDR2 FYEKMQ (reference sequence). The V gene end was trimmed by 5 bases and the J gene end by 3 bases; junction bases not matched to a gene: 11.

In regard to this clone: Other DNA sequences of this sample code for an identical CDR3. The DNA of the CDR3 is TGTGCCAGCAGCTCGGGGACGAACACCGGGGAGCTGTTTTTT. It yields the protein CASSSGTNTGELFF. The chain couples TRBV7-2 to TRBJ2-2; D perhaps matches TRBD2 (5 bases). Germline values: CDR1 SGHTA, CDR2 FQGNSA. The V and J ends lost 4 bases and 0 bases respectively, with 6 bases between them. The CDR3 is made up of 14 amino acids.

The chain employs TRBV6-1 and TRBJ1-2, with D uncertain. This CDR3 spans 15 amino acids. V lost 3 bases and J 0 bases, leaving 11 bases between the germline ends. The germline CDR1 and CDR2 sequences are MNHNS and SASEGT. The CDR3 bases are TGTGCCAGCAGTGACGGCTCCGGGGCTAACTATGGCTACACCTTC. Protein sequence: CASSDGSGANYGYTF.

V is TRBV19 and J is TRBJ1-2; 10 positions match TRBD1. The V gene end was trimmed by 3 bases and the J gene end by 3 bases; junction bases not matched to a gene: 10. The CDR3 length is 17 residues. Germline CDR1 LNHDA, CDR2 SQIVND (reference sequence). The CDR3 coding sequence is TGTGCCAGTAGTATGTTAACCGGGACAGGGGCCTACTATGGCTACACCTTC. Its translation is CASSMLTGTGAYYGYTF.